These T cell receptor beta chains were read from a single sample in a study of blood T cell repertoires in COVID-19. Profiled with immunoSEQ multiplex PCR; TCRdb holds only in-frame clones, not every one. This table has tens of thousands of clones, about 90% appearing once. The material sequenced was peripheral blood. The receptor set was obtained from a human donor in a cohort sampled during active COVID-19. Both conserved end residues are part of each CDR3. D genes are given only for firm matches. Size is stated for part of the rows, as once, few or many counts, or as a class when the clone is expanded.

NA,TRBJ1-1,TRBV11-2,NA,CASTLGTMNTEAFF,TGTGCCAGCACCCTTGGGACTATGAACACTGAAGCTTTCTTT
once,TRBJ1-3,TRBV30,NA,CAWRAGTFGNTIYF,TGTGCCTGGAGAGCCGGGACATTTGGAAACACCATATATTTT
NA,TRBJ2-7,TRBV27,NA,CASSLYQGSEQYF,TGTGCCAGCAGTTTATACCAGGGTTCCGAGCAGTACTTC
once,TRBJ2-7,TRBV15,NA,CATSRDRNYEQYF,TGTGCCACCAGCAGGGACAGAAACTACGAGCAGTACTTC
NA,TRBJ2-7,TRBV27,TRBD1,CASSSGQIGYEQYF,TGTGCCAGCAGTTCGGGACAGATCGGGTACGAGCAGTACTTC
few,TRBJ2-7,TRBV5-1,NA,CASSFPRAVRPTYEQYF,TGCGCCAGCAGCTTCCCCAGGGCAGTAAGGCCTACCTACGAGCAGTACTTC
once,TRBJ2-7,TRBV5-1,TRBD2,CASSFRTSGTYEQYF,TGCGCCAGCAGCTTTAGGACTAGCGGGACCTACGAGCAGTACTTC
NA,TRBJ2-7,TRBV13,TRBD1,CASRSGQGLEEQYF,TGTGCCAGCAGGTCGGGACAGGGCCTTGAGGAGCAGTACTTC
NA,TRBJ1-1,TRBV7-9,TRBD1,CASVFPGTGNTEAFF,TGTGCCAGCGTCTTCCCCGGGACAGGGAACACTGAAGCTTTCTTT
NA,TRBJ2-7,TRBV5-6,NA,CASSGEAGFTYEQYF,TGTGCCAGCAGCGGCGAGGCGGGATTCACCTACGAGCAGTACTTC
NA,TRBJ2-6,TRBV2,TRBD1,CASSGAGGRRANVLTF,TGTGCCAGCAGTGGGGCAGGGGGCAGGCGGGCCAACGTCCTGACTTTC
NA,TRBJ1-1,TRBV28,NA,CASSFTGMNTEAFF,TGTGCCAGCAGTTTCACAGGAATGAACACTGAAGCTTTCTTT
NA,TRBJ2-7,TRBV4-2,TRBD2,CASRSSGGDYEQYF,TGTGCCAGCCGTAGTAGCGGGGGGGATTACGAGCAGTACTTC
NA,TRBJ1-2,TRBV5-1,NA,CASSPSENYGYTF,TGCGCCAGCAGCCCCTCGGAGAACTATGGCTACACCTTC